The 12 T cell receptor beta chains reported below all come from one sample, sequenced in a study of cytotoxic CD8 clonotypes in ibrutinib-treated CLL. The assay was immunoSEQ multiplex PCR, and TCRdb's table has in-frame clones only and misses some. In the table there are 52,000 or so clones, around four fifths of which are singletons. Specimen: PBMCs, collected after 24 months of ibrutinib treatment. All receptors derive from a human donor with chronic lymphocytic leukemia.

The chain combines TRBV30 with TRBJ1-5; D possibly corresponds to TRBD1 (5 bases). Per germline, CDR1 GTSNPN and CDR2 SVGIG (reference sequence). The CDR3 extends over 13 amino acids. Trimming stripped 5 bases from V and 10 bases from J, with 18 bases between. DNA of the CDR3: TGTGCCTGGCAGACAGCGGGGATAGGACCCCAGCATTTT. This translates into CAWQTAGIGPQHF.

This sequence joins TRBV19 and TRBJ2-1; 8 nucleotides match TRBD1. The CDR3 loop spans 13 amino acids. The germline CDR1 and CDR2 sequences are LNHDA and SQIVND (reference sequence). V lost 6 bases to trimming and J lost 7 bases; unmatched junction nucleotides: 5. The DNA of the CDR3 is TGTGCCAGTAGGCGGACAGGGTGGAATGAGCAGTTCTTC. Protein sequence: CASRRTGWNEQFF. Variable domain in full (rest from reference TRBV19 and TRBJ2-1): DGGITQSPKYLFRKEGQNVTLSCEQNLNHDAMYWYRQDPGQGLRLIYYSQIVNDFQKGDIAEGYSVSREKKESFPLTVTSAQKNPTAFYLCASRRTGWNEQFFGPGTRLTVL.

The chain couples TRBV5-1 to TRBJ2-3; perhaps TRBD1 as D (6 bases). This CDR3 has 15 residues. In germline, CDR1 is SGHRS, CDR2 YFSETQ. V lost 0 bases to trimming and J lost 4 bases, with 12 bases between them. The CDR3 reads CASSLVGRGPDTQYF. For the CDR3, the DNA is TGCGCCAGCAGCTTGGTCGGCAGGGGACCAGATACGCAGTATTTT.

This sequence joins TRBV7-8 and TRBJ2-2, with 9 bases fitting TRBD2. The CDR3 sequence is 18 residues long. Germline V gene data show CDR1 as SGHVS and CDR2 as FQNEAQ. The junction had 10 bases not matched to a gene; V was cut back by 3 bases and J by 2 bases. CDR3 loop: CASSFPSRTSANTGELFF. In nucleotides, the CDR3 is TGTGCCAGCAGCTTCCCCAGCAGGACTAGCGCAAACACCGGGGAGCTGTTTTTT.

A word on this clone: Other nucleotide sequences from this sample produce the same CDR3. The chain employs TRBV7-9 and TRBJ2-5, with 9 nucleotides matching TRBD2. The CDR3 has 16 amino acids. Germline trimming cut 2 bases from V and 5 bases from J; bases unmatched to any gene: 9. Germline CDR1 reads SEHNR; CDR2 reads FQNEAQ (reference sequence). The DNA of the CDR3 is TGTGCCAGCAGCTTACCGGGACTAGCCGGTGTGGAGACCCAGTACTTC. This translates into CASSLPGLAGVETQYF.

CDR3 protein: CASSTSWATSGSIDTQYF. The CDR3, as DNA: TGTGCCAGCAGCACCTCCTGGGCGACTAGCGGGAGTATAGATACGCAGTATTTT. The rearrangement links TRBV21-1 to TRBJ2-3; no DNA check was done on the table's D call, TRBD2. TRBV21-1 is flagged as a pseudogene. This CDR3 region has 18 residues.

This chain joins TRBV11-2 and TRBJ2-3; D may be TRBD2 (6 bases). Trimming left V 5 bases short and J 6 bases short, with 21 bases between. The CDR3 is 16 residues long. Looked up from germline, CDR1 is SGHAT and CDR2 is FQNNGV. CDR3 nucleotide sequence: TGTGCCAGCAGCCCCGGCTGGCGGGGCCCGCGGGATACGCAGTATTTT. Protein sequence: CASSPGWRGPRDTQYF.

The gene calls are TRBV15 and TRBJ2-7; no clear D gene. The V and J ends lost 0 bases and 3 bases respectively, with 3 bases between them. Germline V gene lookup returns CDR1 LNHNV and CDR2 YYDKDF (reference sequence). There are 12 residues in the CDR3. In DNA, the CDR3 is TGTGCCACCAGCAGAGAGAACTACGAGCAGTACTTC. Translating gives CATSRENYEQYF.

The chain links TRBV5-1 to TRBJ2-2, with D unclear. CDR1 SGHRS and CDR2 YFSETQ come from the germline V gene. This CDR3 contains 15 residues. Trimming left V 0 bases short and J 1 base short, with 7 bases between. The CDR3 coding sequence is TGCGCCAGCAGCTTGGCGCCAGAGAACACCGGGGAGCTGTTTTTT. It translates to CASSLAPENTGELFF.

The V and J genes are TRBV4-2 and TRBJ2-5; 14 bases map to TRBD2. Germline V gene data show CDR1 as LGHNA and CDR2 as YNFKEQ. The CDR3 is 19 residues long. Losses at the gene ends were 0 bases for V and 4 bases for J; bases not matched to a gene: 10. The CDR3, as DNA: TGTGCCAGCAGCCAAGATTTTCCCGGGACTAGCGGGAGTAGAGAGACCCAGTACTTC. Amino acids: CASSQDFPGTSGSRETQYF.

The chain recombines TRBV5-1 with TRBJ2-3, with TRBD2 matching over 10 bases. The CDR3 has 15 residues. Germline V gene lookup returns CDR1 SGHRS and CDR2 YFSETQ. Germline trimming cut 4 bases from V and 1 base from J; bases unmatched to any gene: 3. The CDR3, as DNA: TGCGCCAGCAGCCCGCTAGCGGGAGGCACAGATACGCAGTATTTT. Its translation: CASSPLAGGTDTQYF.

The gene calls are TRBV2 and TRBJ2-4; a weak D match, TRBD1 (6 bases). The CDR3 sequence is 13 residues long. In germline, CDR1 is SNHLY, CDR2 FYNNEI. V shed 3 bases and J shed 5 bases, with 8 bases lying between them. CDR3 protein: CASSEDRENIQYF. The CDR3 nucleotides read TGTGCCAGCAGTGAGGACAGAGAAAACATTCAGTACTTC.